Included here is one T cell receptor (beta chain) sequence, with context. Its antigen is unidentified. The CDR3 is made up of 13 amino acids. Germline-derived CDR1 and CDR2 are LGHNT and FRNRAP. UMI-tagged TRB cDNA libraries were built via 5' RACE. After re-calling the 5' RACE reads, TCRdb lists one entry per CDR3 protein, DNA absent. The listing contains about 53,000 distinct CDR3 sequences. This sample is part of a study of CXCR3-negative and CXCR3-positive naive CD8 T cells. Study outcomes and limitations: The study found that naive CXCR3-negative and CXCR3-positive cells shared TRBV-TRBJ usage, while memory cells differed.

The rearrangement uses TRBV12-5 and TRBJ2-1; without DNA, the TCRdb call of TRBD2 cannot be checked. The sequencing sample was made of naive CXCR3- CD8+ T cells from blood. Subset meaning: CD45RO-CCR7+CD27+CD95- naive CD8+ T cells lacking CXCR3 (TNR3-). The receptor was isolated from a human donor in good health. Some clones in this sample may be carry-over from other donors' samples. The CDR3 protein is CASGPGTSVEQFF. Filled out from reference TRBV12-5 and TRBJ2-1, the complete variable domain reads DARVTQTPRHKVTEMGQEVTMRCQPILGHNTVFWYRQTMMQGLELLAYFRNRAPLDDSGMPKDRFSAEMPDATLATLKIQPSEPRDSAVYFCASGPGTSVEQFFGPGTRLTVL.